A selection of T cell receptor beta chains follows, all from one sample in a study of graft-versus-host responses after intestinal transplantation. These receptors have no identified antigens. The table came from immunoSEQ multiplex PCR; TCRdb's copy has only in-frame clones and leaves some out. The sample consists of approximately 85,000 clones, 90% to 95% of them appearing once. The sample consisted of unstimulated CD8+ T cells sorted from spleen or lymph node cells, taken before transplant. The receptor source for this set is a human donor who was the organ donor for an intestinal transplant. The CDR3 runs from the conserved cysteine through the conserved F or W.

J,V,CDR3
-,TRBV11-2,CASSWTSFLHEQYF
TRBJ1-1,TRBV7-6,CASSSQGVQTEAFF
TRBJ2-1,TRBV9,CASSARWAGHYNEQFF
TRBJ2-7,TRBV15,CATSGFFGTRREQYF
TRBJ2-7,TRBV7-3,CASSLNPGGIYEQYF
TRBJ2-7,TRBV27,CASSALETRDEQYF
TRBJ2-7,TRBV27,CASSSSGTHGTYEQYF
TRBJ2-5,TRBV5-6,CASSLGTAQETQYF
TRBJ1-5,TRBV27,CASSLRGYNQPQHF
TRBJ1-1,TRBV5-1,CASSLLDLTAPLWAFF
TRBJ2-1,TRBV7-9,CASTESDGQAHNEQFF
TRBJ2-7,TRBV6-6,CASSYPPALAGCEQYF
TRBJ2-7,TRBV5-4,CASSFIERDYEQYF
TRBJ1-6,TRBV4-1,CASSQGDRVRPLHF
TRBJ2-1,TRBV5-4,CASSYKSKQFF
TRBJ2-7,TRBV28,CASSLTGGSYEQYF
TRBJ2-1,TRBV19,CATVPSNTGGDEQFF
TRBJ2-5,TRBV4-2,CASSQEGAGGQETQYF
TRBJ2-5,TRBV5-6,CASRPRVSGTETQYF
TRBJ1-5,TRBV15,CATSRDVRDEPNQPQHF
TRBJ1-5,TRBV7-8,CASSFYDSDRGNQPQHF
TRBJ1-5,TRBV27,CASSPGGGQPQHF
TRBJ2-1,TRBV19,CASSIWGGEGYNEQFF
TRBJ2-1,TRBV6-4,CASSVVPSGGNEQFF
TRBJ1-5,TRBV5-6,CASSLHRDWAYQPQHF
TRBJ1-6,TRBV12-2,CASRPSRGPHSPLHF
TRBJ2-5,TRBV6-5,CASSGGTSGETQYF
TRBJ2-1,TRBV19,CASSPWAGSHEQFF
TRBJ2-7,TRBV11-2,CASSSWTGRSYEQYF
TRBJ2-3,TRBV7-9,CASSTLAGVHTDTQYF
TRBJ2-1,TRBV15,CATSRDPGLAGGSSYNEQFF
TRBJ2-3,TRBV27,CASSLGTSGSADTQYF
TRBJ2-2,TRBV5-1,CASSLRGSSGVNTGELFF
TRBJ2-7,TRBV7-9,CASADTLSYEQYF
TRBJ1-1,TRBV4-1,CASSQVLGLNTEAFF
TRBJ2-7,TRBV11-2,CASTSPGQGYEQYF
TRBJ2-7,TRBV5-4,CASSFRGGSYEQYF
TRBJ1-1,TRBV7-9,CASSLARSEAFF
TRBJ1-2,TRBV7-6,CASSLIYAAGRWGLDYGHTF
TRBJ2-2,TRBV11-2,CASSFSFLGELFF
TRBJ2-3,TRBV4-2,CASSQDPHGGVTDTQYF
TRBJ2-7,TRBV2,CASRPSGAGEQYF
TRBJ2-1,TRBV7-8,CASSLVTSGAIYNEQFF
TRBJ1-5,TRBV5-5,CASSLSAGGQPQHF
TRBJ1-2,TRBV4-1,CASSPKGQFFLGYGYTF
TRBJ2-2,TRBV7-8,CASSQAGAPGELFF
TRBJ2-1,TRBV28,CASSFGTSSFDEQFF
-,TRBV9,CASSVDEGQWGEQYF
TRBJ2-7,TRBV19,CASSIVESEGYEQYF